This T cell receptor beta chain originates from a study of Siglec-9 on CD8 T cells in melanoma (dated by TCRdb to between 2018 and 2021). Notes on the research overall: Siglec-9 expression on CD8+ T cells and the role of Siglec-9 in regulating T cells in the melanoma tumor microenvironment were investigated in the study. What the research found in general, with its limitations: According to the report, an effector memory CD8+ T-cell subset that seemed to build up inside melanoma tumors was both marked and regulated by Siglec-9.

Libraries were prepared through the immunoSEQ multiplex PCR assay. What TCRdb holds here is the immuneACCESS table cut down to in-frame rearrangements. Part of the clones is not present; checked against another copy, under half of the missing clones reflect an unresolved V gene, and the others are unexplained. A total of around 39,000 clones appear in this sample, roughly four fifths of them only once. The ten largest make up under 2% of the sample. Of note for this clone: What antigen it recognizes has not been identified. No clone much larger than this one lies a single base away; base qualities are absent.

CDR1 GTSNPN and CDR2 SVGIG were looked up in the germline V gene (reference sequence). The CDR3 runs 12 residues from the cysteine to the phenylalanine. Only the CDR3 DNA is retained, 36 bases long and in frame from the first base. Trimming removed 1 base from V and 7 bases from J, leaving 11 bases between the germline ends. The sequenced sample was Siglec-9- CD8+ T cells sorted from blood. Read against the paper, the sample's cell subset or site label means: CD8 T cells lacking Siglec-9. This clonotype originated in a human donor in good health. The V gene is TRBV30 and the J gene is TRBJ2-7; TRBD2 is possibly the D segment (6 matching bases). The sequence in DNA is TGTGCCTGGAGTGCGGCGGGGATTGAGCAGTACTTC. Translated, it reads CAWSAAGIEQYF.